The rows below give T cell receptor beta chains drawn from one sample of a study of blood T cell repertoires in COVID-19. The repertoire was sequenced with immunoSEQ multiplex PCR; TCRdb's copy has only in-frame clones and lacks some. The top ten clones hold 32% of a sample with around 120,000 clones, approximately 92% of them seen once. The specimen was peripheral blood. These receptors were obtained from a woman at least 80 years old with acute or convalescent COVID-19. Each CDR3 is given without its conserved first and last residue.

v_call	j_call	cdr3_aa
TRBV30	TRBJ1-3	AWSVMQGLSSGNTIY
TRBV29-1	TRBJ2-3	SVDQGSDTQY
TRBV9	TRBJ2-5	ASSSLGGIETQY
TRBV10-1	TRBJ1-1	ASSASANTEAF
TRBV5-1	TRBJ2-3	ASSLDSGGVYTQY
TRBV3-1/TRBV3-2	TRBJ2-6	ASSQQGAGANVLT
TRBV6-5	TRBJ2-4	ASSTTENIQY
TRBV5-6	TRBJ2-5	ASSFWQGSGETQY
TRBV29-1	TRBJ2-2	SVYAVSGELF
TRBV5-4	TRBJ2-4	ASSLATGKLQY
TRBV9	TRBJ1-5	ASSVTGGEGQPQH
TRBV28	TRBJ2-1	ASGGVYNEQF
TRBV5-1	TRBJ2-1	ASSKGHPYNEQF
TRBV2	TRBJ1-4	ASKTGATNEKLF
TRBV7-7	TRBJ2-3	ASSQGVGSTDTQY
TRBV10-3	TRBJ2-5	AISEPGVGTQY
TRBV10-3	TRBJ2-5	AISDFRLAGGETQY
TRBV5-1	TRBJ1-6	ASRGTGDNSPLH
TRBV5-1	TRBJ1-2	ASSEWTGGSMNGYT
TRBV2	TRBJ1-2	ASSDFAGGHYGYT
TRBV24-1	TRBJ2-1	ATSDPQGVYRNEQF
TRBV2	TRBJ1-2	ASTQTYGYT
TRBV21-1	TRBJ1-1	ASSKVVGGTEAF
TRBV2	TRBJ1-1	ASSEAGQGAEAF
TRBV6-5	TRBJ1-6	ASSPREGGSPLH
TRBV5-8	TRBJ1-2	ASSQVGTYGYT
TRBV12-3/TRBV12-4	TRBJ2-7	ASKTGRYEQY
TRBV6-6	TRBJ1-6	ASSYGGSGSPLH
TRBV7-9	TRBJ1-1	ASSLAEGSTEAF
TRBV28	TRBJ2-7	ASNYNPPSGGLLDEQY
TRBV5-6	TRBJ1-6	ASSATGRWISPLH
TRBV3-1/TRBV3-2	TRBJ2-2	ASSSQALRVAGVWNTGELF
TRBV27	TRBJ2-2	ASSLFRVGTGELF
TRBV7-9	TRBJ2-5	ASSQPAGGETQY
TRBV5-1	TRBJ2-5	ASTPGQGQETQY
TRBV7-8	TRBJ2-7	ASSLGSLSSYEQY
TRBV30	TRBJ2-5	AWSQTIAGTQY
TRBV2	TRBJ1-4	ASTEQDEKLF
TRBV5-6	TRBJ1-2	ASSLETGPDGYT
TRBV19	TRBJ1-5	ASSMEPWGNQPQH
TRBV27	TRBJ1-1	ASSTNRGQEAF
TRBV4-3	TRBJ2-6	ASSRGGAISGANVLT
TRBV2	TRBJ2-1	ASRGETVSYNEQF
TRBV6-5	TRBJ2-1	ASRRTSGGGEQF
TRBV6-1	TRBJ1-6	ASSDFDNSPLH
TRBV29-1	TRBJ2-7	SVRQGGSYEQY
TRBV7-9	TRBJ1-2	AGARRGTNYGYT
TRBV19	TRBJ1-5	ASWDSYSNQPQH
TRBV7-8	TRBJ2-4	ASSPGGQGTVQY
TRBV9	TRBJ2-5	ASSVDLAGGLETQY
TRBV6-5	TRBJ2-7	ASSSRSGYDIYEQY
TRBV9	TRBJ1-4	ASSAPGQPNEKLF